This T cell receptor beta chain came from a study of T-cell reconstitution after alpha-beta-depleted transplantation in children. Using unique molecular identifiers, the investigators prepared the TCRbeta library. Via MiXCR, TCRdb re-called the PCR reads, giving one row per CDR3 protein. The sample lists about 92,000 distinct CDR3 sequences; more than 10% were seen once. This clonotype has a count of ten or more. The origin of this receptor is a human donor who donated a stem cell graft to a child with inherited bone marrow failure. Sequencing was performed on PBMCs from the stem cell graft donor, taken from the stem cell graft.

Here the CDR3 reads CSARAGGNEQFF. DNA for the CDR3: TGCAGTGCTCGAGCGGGGGGGAATGAGCAGTTCTTC. This sequence joins TRBV20-1 and TRBJ2-1; TRBD2 agrees at 10 bases. Losses at the gene ends were 5 bases for V and 7 bases for J; bases not matched to a gene: 2. The V gene's germline CDR1 is DFQATT and CDR2 SNEGSKA (reference sequence). The CDR3 extends over 12 amino acids.